Reported below is one T cell receptor beta chain. Its antigen remains unknown. Every single donor gave one heparinised blood draw, and these averaged roughly 100 mL. The study reverse transcribed the entire isolated RNA, so it sequenced expressed TCRB transcripts. The repertoire was sequenced with immunoSEQ multiplex PCR; TCRdb's copy has only in-frame clones and lacks some. The repertoire holds roughly 450,000 clones, with about an eighth as singletons. This entry is derived from a study of beta chain features in type 1 diabetes. Study results and caveats: Shortening of TCRB CDR3s, moderate but significant, appeared in all four CD4+ subsets of Type 1 diabetes patients.

This sequence was found in a woman between 18 and 29 years old in good health. Material for sequencing was naive CD4+ T cells from blood.

The CDR3 DNA is TGTGCCAGCGTTTCGACAGGGAACTATGGCTACACCTTC. This gives the protein CASVSTGNYGYTF. The chain uses TRBV7-9 and TRBJ1-2; 7 positions agree with TRBD1. Germline CDR1 and CDR2: SEHNR and FQNEAQ (reference sequence). This CDR3 region has 13 residues. With V trimmed by 8 bases and J by 2 bases, 5 bases remained unmatched.